Listed below are T cell receptor beta chains from one sample, sequenced in a study of OX40 agonist ivuxolimab in advanced cancers. Using immunoSEQ multiplex PCR, the repertoire was profiled, and TCRdb retains in-frame clones only, with some absent. The data hold approximately 57,000 clones, with about 81% observed a single time. This specimen was CD4+ or CD8+ T cells sorted from blood, taken in a trial of the OX40 agonist ivuxolimab. These receptors all come from an adult with an advanced solid tumor such as melanoma, head and neck, liver or kidney cancer. Each CDR3 is given with its conserved first and last residue. Fields, in order: V gene, D gene, clone size, J gene, CDR3 DNA, CDR3 protein. The D gene is left open where the match is weak. Not every row has a clone size; where given, it reads once, few, many or a size class.

TRBV6-1	TRBD1	.	TRBJ2-1	TGTGCCAGCACCCCACAGGGGTACTACAATGAGCAGTTCTTC	CASTPQGYYNEQFF
TRBV5-4	.	once	TRBJ2-7	TGTGCCAGCAGCTCGAATCGGGGGGCGCGGTACTTC	CASSSNRGARYF
TRBV7-8	.	.	TRBJ2-6	TGTGCCAGCAGCTTAGCCGTGCTCGGGGCCAACGTCCTGACTTTC	CASSLAVLGANVLTF
TRBV15	TRBD2	.	TRBJ2-3	TGTGCCACCAGCAGAGATCAGGGACTAGCGGGGGGATTGCCTCGGGGCACAGATACGCAGTATTTT	CATSRDQGLAGGLPRGTDTQYF
TRBV19	.	.	TRBJ2-3	TGTGCCAGTAGTCAAGGCAGTCCCCCTACGCAGTATTTT	CASSQGSPPTQYF
TRBV14	.	.	TRBJ2-2	TGTGCCAGCAGCCGACCTGGGATCGTTGGCACCGGGGAGCTGTTTTTT	CASSRPGIVGTGELFF
TRBV6-1	TRBD1	once	TRBJ2-7	TGTGCCAGCAGTGAAACAGGACAGGGCCCCCCCGGGGGGTACTTC	CASSETGQGPPGGYF
TRBV7-9	.	few	TRBJ2-7	TGTGCCAGCCATGGTTCGGGCTCCTACGAGCAGTACTTC	CASHGSGSYEQYF
TRBV5-4	.	.	TRBJ1-6	TGTGCCAGCAGGAGGGGGTTTTTGACCCTCCACTTT	CASRRGFLTLHF
TRBV10-1	TRBD2	.	TRBJ2-1	TGCGCCAGCAGTCTAGCGGGGGGCCACAATGAGCAGTTCTTC	CASSLAGGHNEQFF
TRBV15	TRBD2	.	TRBJ2-3	TGTGCCACCAGCAGACCGGGACTAGCGGGGGGTCTCACAGATACGCAGTATTTT	CATSRPGLAGGLTDTQYF
TRBV5-1	.	.	TRBJ2-5	TGCGCCAGCAGCTTGATCGACAGTTGGGAGACCCAGTACTTC	CASSLIDSWETQYF
TRBV7-9	.	.	TRBJ2-5	TGTGCCAGCATCGGATTCCCGCAGGGAGAGACCCAGTACTTC	CASIGFPQGETQYF
TRBV5-1	.	once	TRBJ1-4	TGCGCCAGCAGCTTTTTTAGGGTCTTGAGTCTGGATGAAAAACTGTTTTTT	CASSFFRVLSLDEKLFF
TRBV4-1	.	.	TRBJ1-5	TGCGCCAGCAGCCTGTCTAGTTCTCGGGAGTCTCAGCCCCAGCATTTT	CASSLSSSRESQPQHF
TRBV19	TRBD2	.	TRBJ2-2	TGTGCCAGTTATAGCGGGGCCCCGCCCCCCGGGGAGCTGTTTTTT	CASYSGAPPPGELFF
TRBV11-2	TRBD1	few	TRBJ2-5	TGTGCCAGCAGCCCGGGACAGCAAGAGACCCAGTACTTC	CASSPGQQETQYF
TRBV7-2	.	once	TRBJ2-5	TGTGCCAGCAGCTCCAACCTGTGGACAGGGGCGGGGGGGACCCAGTACTTC	CASSSNLWTGAGGTQYF
TRBV5-4	TRBD1	.	TRBJ1-4	TGTGCCAGCAGCTTGTGGGACAGGGGTGAAAAACTGTTTTTT	CASSLWDRGEKLFF
TRBV7-9	.	.	TRBJ2-7	TGTGCCAGCAGCTTAACTCAAAGTAGGGACGGCGACGAGCAGTACTTC	CASSLTQSRDGDEQYF
TRBV7-9	TRBD1	.	TRBJ1-4	TGTGCCAGCAGCTCGGGACAGGGAATCGATACAACTAATGAAAAACTGTTTTTT	CASSSGQGIDTTNEKLFF
TRBV5-4	TRBD1	.	TRBJ2-1	TGTGCCAGCAGCTTGGACAGGGGTTTCAATGAGCAGTTCTTC	CASSLDRGFNEQFF
TRBV9	.	.	TRBJ1-2	TGTGCCCGCAGCGTAGCTGGGGGGGGCCGGGGCTATGGCTACACCTTC	CARSVAGGGRGYGYTF
TRBV6-5	.	once	TRBJ2-5	TGTGCCAGCAGTGTACAGGGGCGGGGGACCCAGTACTTC	CASSVQGRGTQYF
TRBV6-6	.	.	TRBJ2-1	TGTGCCAGCAGTTACGAGGACCCCTCCTACAATGAGCAGTTCTTC	CASSYEDPSYNEQFF
TRBV5-5	TRBD2	.	TRBJ2-3	TGTGCCAGCAGTTTAGGGCAGGGGCTAGCGGGGGAGTACACAGATACGCAGTATTTT	CASSLGQGLAGEYTDTQYF
TRBV5-4	.	.	TRBJ2-5	TGTGCCAGCAGCTCTGGTTGGGGTTTGAGGGGTCAAGAGACCCAGTACTTC	CASSSGWGLRGQETQYF
TRBV6-1	.	once	TRBJ2-1	TGTGCCAGCAGCCTAAGCGATACCTACAATGAGCAGTTCTTC	CASSLSDTYNEQFF
TRBV10-2	.	.	TRBJ2-7	TGCGCCAGCAGTGAAGGCAGAAGCTCCTACGAGCAGTACTTC	CASSEGRSSYEQYF
TRBV13	TRBD1	.	TRBJ2-1	TGTGCCAGCAGCCCCCACGGACAGGGGGGTGTGGACAATGAGCAGTTCTTC	CASSPHGQGGVDNEQFF
TRBV27	.	.	TRBJ2-5	TGTGCCAGCAGTTTACAAGAGACCCAGTACTTC	CASSLQETQYF
TRBV2	.	.	TRBJ1-4	TGTGCCAGCAACGAGGGAGGGTTGTGGAAACTGTTTTTT	CASNEGGLWKLFF
TRBV6-1	TRBD1	.	TRBJ1-3	TGTGCCAGCAGTAAAGGGGACAGGGCCTCTGGAAACACCATATATTTT	CASSKGDRASGNTIYF
TRBV10-3	.	.	TRBJ1-2	TGTGCCATCAGTGAAGAGCAGGAGGGGGGCTACACCTTC	CAISEEQEGGYTF
TRBV5-6	.	.	TRBJ2-7	TGTGCCAGCAGCCTAGGGCCTCCCTTTCCCTACGAGCAGTACTTC	CASSLGPPFPYEQYF
TRBV12-5	.	once	TRBJ1-1	TGTGCTAGTGCTCCAGGGTGGGGCACTGAAGCTTTCTTT	CASAPGWGTEAFF
TRBV4-2	.	few	TRBJ2-1	TGTGCCAGCAGCCAAGAAGGGCGAAATGAGCAGTTCTTC	CASSQEGRNEQFF
TRBV5-8	.	.	TRBJ2-1	TGTGCCAGCAGCCGGACCTATTACAATGAGCAGTTCTTC	CASSRTYYNEQFF
TRBV7-8	TRBD1	.	TRBJ1-3	TGTGCCAGCAGCCAACGCCGACAGGGAGGAAACACCATATATTTT	CASSQRRQGGNTIYF
TRBV29-1	TRBD1	.	TRBJ2-5	TGCAGCGAGGGACAGAACCCACAAGAGACCCAGTACTTC	CSEGQNPQETQYF
TRBV11-2	.	few	TRBJ1-1	TGTGCCAGCAGCTCTCCCCCAGAGAGGACTGAAGCTTTCTTT	CASSSPPERTEAFF
TRBV5-1	TRBD1	.	TRBJ1-3	TGCGCCAGCAGCTTTACAGGGGCTGGAAACACCATATATTTT	CASSFTGAGNTIYF
TRBV28	.	.	TRBJ2-7	TGTGCCAGCAGTTTGCCGGGGGGCAGAGTCTACGAGCAGTACTTC	CASSLPGGRVYEQYF
TRBV7-2	.	.	TRBJ1-1	TGTGCCAGCAGCTTAGTCGAGACAACGGAAACTTTCTTT	CASSLVETTETFF
TRBV4-1	.	.	TRBJ1-1	TGCGCCAGCAGCCGTGTACAGGGTGGAGAGACTGAAGCTTTCTTT	CASSRVQGGETEAFF
TRBV7-8	.	.	TRBJ2-2	TGTGCCAGCAGCTTTACAGAGAACACCGGGGAGCTGTTTTTT	CASSFTENTGELFF
TRBV7-6	TRBD2	.	TRBJ2-2	TGTGCCAGCAGCTTCGGACTAGCGGGGGCCACCGGGGAGCTGTTTTTT	CASSFGLAGATGELFF
TRBV27	.	few	TRBJ1-2	TGTGCCAGCAGTCCATTCCCCGCCGGGCCCTTGGGCAAAGGCTACACCTTC	CASSPFPAGPLGKGYTF
TRBV18	TRBD1	.	TRBJ1-6	TGTGCCAGCTCACCACCGACAGGGGGTAATTCACCCCTCCACTTT	CASSPPTGGNSPLHF
TRBV12-5	TRBD1	.	TRBJ2-1	TGTGCTAGTGCTGGTCGAGGGGGCCATGAGCAGTTCTTC	CASAGRGGHEQFF
TRBV6-5	.	.	TRBJ1-4	TGTGCCAGCAGTTTCAAGGGGGTTAATGAAAAACTGTTTTTT	CASSFKGVNEKLFF
TRBV2	.	few	TRBJ1-5	TGTGCCAGCAGTCCGACTACCGGGACGATTTCTCAGCCCCAGCATTTT	CASSPTTGTISQPQHF
TRBV21-1	.	.	TRBJ2-7	TGTGCCAGCAGTAACGCTTGGGTGCAGTACTTC	CASSNAWVQYF
TRBV5-6	.	.	TRBJ1-1	TGTGCCAGCAGCCGGTGGGGTCTGGAGACTGAAGCTTTCTTT	CASSRWGLETEAFF